Included here is one TCR beta chain sequence, with context. What it binds is unknown. This sample is part of a study of cytomegalovirus exposure and HLA in healthy donors. General study points: Previously analyzed data showed that most TCR beta V segments were productive at a frequency of about 87% or about 30%.

A multiplex PCR was run with 60 Vbeta primers and 13 Jbeta primers. Produced via immunoSEQ multiplex PCR; TCRdb's table is partial and in-frame only. The table records 95,000 to 150,000 clones, around 80% of them present only once. Germline CDR1 SGDLS, CDR2 YYNGEE. This CDR3 is 16 amino acids long. V was pared by 4 bases and J by 5 bases, with 11 bases of the junction left unmatched. Regarding donors, all were healthy bone marrow donors. The chain employs TRBV9 and TRBJ2-3; 9 positions agree with TRBD2. The sequence was collected from a woman in her thirties or forties in good health and CMV-seropositive. The sample was PBMCs. The CDR3 loop reads CASSKAPSGGRDTQYF. In nucleotides, the CDR3 is TGTGCCAGCAGCAAAGCCCCCAGCGGGGGGCGAGATACGCAGTATTTT.